The 10 T cell receptor beta chains in this list originate from one sample, sequenced in a study of blood T cell repertoires in COVID-19. Only in-frame clones appear in the TCRdb table, and some are missing; sequencing was by immunoSEQ multiplex PCR. The sample shows roughly 150,000 clones, about 83% of them seen only once. Material: peripheral blood. The origin of the receptors is a woman over 75 with acute or convalescent COVID-19.

This chain uses TRBV11-2 with TRBJ2-1, with a tentative D call TRBD1 (7 bases). Germline CDR1 and CDR2: SGHAT and FQNNGV. This CDR3 is 15 amino acids long. Between the trimmed V and J ends, which lost 7 bases and 4 bases, there was a span of 17 bases. The DNA for the CDR3 is TGTGCCAGCACCCTTCGACAGGGAGGATACAATGAGCAGTTCTTC. As protein: CASTLRQGGYNEQFF.

This chain connects TRBV4-1 to TRBJ2-2; TRBD1 might be the D (6 bases). V gave up 0 bases and J gave up 7 bases, with 15 bases separating them. Germline CDR1 and CDR2: MGHRA and YSYEKL. CDR3 length equals 16 residues. The CDR3 sequence is CASSQDTGSVGGELFF. As DNA, the CDR3 is TGCGCCAGCAGCCAAGATACAGGGTCGGTCGGCGGGGAGCTGTTTTTT.

The J gene is TRBJ1-3, the V gene TRBV11-3; D is perhaps TRBD1 (6 bases). Germline values: CDR1 SGHNT, CDR2 YENEEA. The CDR3 has 16 amino acids. Trimming removed 4 bases from V and 0 bases from J, with 13 bases in between. The CDR3 bases are TGTGCCAGCAGCTCAGGGGACACCTCCTCTGGAAACACCATATATTTT. Residues: CASSSGDTSSGNTIYF.

This chain links TRBV15 with TRBJ2-1, with 9 positions matching TRBD2. Germline V gene lookup returns CDR1 LNHNV and CDR2 YYDKDF (reference sequence). The CDR3 length is 16 residues. With 5 bases clipped from V and 6 bases from J, the junction kept 11 bases outside the gene matches. The CDR3 protein is CATSPTRRGGLNEQFF. The CDR3 DNA reads as TGTGCCACCAGCCCCACCAGGCGGGGGGGCCTCAATGAGCAGTTCTTC.

J is TRBJ1-6 and V is TRBV6-5; D not resolved. The germline CDR1 and CDR2 sequences are MNHEY and SVGAGI. This CDR3 region has 13 residues. Trimming removed 6 bases at V and 4 bases at J, with 7 bases between. CDR3 loop: CASSLVYNSPLHF. In DNA, the CDR3 is TGTGCCAGCAGCTTAGTTTATAATTCACCCCTCCACTTT.

This clone appeared a single time. The rearrangement joins TRBV24-1 to TRBJ2-2, with TRBD2 matching over 7 bases. Germline trimming cut 5 bases from V and 4 bases from J; bases unmatched to any gene: 6. In germline, CDR1 is KGHDR, CDR2 SFDVKD. CDR3 length equals 15 residues. The chain's CDR3 is CATSVGRATTGELFF. The CDR3, as DNA: TGTGCCACCAGTGTTGGGAGGGCCACCACCGGGGAGCTGTTTTTT.

V and J are TRBV28 and TRBJ2-3, with D possibly TRBD2 on 5 matching bases. Germline loops: CDR1 MDHEN, CDR2 SYDVKM. The CDR3 covers 14 residues. Trimming pared 1 base from V and 4 bases from J, leaving 9 bases between. The CDR3 nucleotides read TGTGCCAGCAGTTTATCCGGGAATTCAGATACGCAGTATTTT. Its translation: CASSLSGNSDTQYF.

The V and J genes are TRBV3-1 (or the pseudogene TRBV3-2) and TRBJ2-1; possibly TRBD2 for D (6 bases). Trimming took off 5 bases at V and 4 bases at J, with 12 bases between the two ends. This CDR3 is 14 amino acids long. The germline CDR1 and CDR2 sequences are LGHDT and YNNKEL (reference sequence). In DNA, the CDR3 is TGTGCCAGCAGCACTCACGGGACTTACAATGAGCAGTTCTTC. This codes for CASSTHGTYNEQFF.

This sequence joins TRBV3-1 (or the pseudogene TRBV3-2) and TRBJ1-6; no clear D gene. Germline lookup yields CDR1 LGHDT and CDR2 YNNKEL (reference sequence). The CDR3 extends over 14 amino acids. With 0 bases removed from V and 7 bases from J, the gap between germline ends came to 7 bases. Here the CDR3 DNA reads TGTGCCAGCAGCCAAGATCGGAGGAATTCACCCCTCCACTTT. Its translation is CASSQDRRNSPLHF.

The V call is TRBV4-1, the J call TRBJ2-5, with D perhaps TRBD1 (6 bases). Looked up from germline, CDR1 is MGHRA and CDR2 is YSYEKL. CDR3 length: 13 amino acids. Trimming removed 4 bases at V and 2 bases at J, with 8 bases between. The CDR3 DNA sequence: TGCGCCAGCAGCCGGGGGCAGCAAGAGACCCAGTACTTC. It encodes CASSRGQQETQYF.